A selection of T cell receptor beta chains follows, all from one sample in a study of blood T cells in healthy people across ages. TCRdb reprocessed the 5' RACE reads with MiXCR, giving one entry per CDR3 protein. The table has hundreds of thousands of distinct CDR3 sequences, 46% seen once; the top ten hold 15% to 20%. Sequenced input: blood. Source of these receptors: a man older than 75 in good health. The CDR3 runs from the conserved cysteine through the conserved F or W. The order of the fields is clone size, J gene, V gene, CDR3 protein. The listing skips clone size in some rows; elsewhere it reads once, few, many or a size class.

>-|TRBJ2-1|TRBV5-1
CASSLAGESYNEQFF
>few|TRBJ2-7|TRBV12-3/TRBV12-4
CASSPSRTPVYEQYF
>many|TRBJ2-3|TRBV20-1
CSARDSQRSTDTQYF
>-|TRBJ2-7|TRBV12-3/TRBV12-4
CASRLQGGSYEQYF
>-|TRBJ1-5|TRBV4-2
CASSQAEAGGQPQHF
>-|TRBJ2-1|TRBV9
CASSVGQGNDNEQFF
>few|TRBJ2-5|TRBV2
CATRQGQAGGTQYF
>few|TRBJ2-7|TRBV14
CASSHGLRRQYF
>-|TRBJ2-5|TRBV25-1
CASALSGYNEQYF
>-|-|TRBV7-2
CASSAGLAGAREQYF
>-|TRBJ2-1|TRBV4-2
CASSQETSGSYNEQFF
>-|TRBJ2-5|TRBV20-1
CSARGDYQETQYF
>-|TRBJ2-3|TRBV30
CAWSVDDTQYF
>few|TRBJ2-7|TRBV6-5
CASSYSSGRSYEQYF
>few|TRBJ2-7|TRBV28
CASSTLSYEQYF
>-|TRBJ2-1|TRBV4-2
CASSQEGRRVGNEQFF
>-|-|TRBV20-1
CSAMVTNSPSYNEQYF
>many|TRBJ2-3|TRBV10-3
CAIRAGETDTQYF
>-|TRBJ2-7|TRBV5-6
CASRGQGTSYEQYF
>few|TRBJ2-7|TRBV20-1
CSASAGTAYEQYF
>few|TRBJ2-1|TRBV7-2
CASSLASNNEQFF
>many|TRBJ2-7|TRBV29-1
CSVVEDRTEQYF
>-|TRBJ2-6|TRBV18
CASSPQGASGANVLTF
>-|TRBJ2-7|TRBV10-3
CAIGESGRVSYEQYF
>-|TRBJ2-1|TRBV6-1
CASSEGPGEGSYNEQFF
>many|TRBJ2-7|TRBV10-3
CAISPGTQAHEQYF
>-|-|TRBV7-2
CASSLRWTNYEQYF
>-|TRBJ2-2|TRBV28
CASSLETGGNTGELFF
>-|TRBJ2-2|TRBV28
CASRATGHTGELFF
>few|TRBJ2-1|TRBV6-5
CASSPNREVGHEQFF
>few|TRBJ1-1|TRBV7-2
CASSLPYTEAFF
>-|TRBJ1-3|TRBV9
CASSVVPGYDSGNTIYF